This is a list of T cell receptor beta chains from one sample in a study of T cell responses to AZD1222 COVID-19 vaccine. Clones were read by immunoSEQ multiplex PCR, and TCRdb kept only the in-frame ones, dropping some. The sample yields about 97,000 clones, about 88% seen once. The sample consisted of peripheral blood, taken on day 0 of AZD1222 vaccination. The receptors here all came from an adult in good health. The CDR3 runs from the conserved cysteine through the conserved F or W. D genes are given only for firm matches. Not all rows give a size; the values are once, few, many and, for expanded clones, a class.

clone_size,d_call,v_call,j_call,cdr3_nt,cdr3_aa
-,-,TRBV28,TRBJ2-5,TGTGCCAGCAGTTTAGGACTACAACTACAAGAGACCCAGTACTTC,CASSLGLQLQETQYF
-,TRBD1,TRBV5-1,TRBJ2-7,TGCGCCAGCACCACCCCGGGACAGGGGGCGCGTGAGCAGTACTTC,CASTTPGQGAREQYF
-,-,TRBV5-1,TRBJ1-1,TGCGCCAGCAGTGATACAGCGAACACTGAAGCTTTCTTT,CASSDTANTEAFF
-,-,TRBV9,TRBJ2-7,TGTGCCAGCAGCGTAGGATCCGGGGCCCCCACCTACGAGCAGTACTTC,CASSVGSGAPTYEQYF
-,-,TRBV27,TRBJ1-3,TGTGCCAGCAGTACGGGACGCAGAAACACCATATATTTT,CASSTGRRNTIYF
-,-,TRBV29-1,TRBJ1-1,TGCAGCGTTGGACGATTGAACACTGAAGCTTTCTTT,CSVGRLNTEAFF
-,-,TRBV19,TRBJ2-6,TGTGCCAGTAGTACTCGGACCGTTAGCTCTGGGGCCAACGTCCTGACTTTC,CASSTRTVSSGANVLTF
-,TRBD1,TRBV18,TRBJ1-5,TGTGCCAGCTCACCACCGGGGGGGCAGGGGGCTCAGCCCCAGCATTTT,CASSPPGGQGAQPQHF
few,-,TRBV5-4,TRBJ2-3,TGTGCCAGCAGCTTGGATGTCTATACTAGCACAGATACGCAGTATTTT,CASSLDVYTSTDTQYF
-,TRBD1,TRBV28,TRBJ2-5,TGTGCCAGCAGCCGAAGGACAGGGCAAGAGACCCAGTACTTC,CASSRRTGQETQYF
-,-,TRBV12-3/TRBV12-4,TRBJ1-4,TGTGCCAGCAGCCCCGGGACCTTACTGTTTTTT,CASSPGTLLFF
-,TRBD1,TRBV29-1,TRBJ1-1,TGCAGCGCCACACAGGGGGCCACTGAAGCTTTCTTT,CSATQGATEAFF
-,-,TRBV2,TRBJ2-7,TGTGCCAGCAGTCGACAGGCCTACGAGCAGTACTTC,CASSRQAYEQYF
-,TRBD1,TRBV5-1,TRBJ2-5,TGCGCCAGCGCCAGACAGGGCCGGGAGACCCAGTACTTC,CASARQGRETQYF
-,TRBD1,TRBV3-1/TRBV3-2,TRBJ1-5,TGTGCCAGCAGCCACCGACAGGGGCATCAGCCCCAGCATTTT,CASSHRQGHQPQHF